The clone carrying this TCR beta chain was observed many times. Its target is not known. TCRdb reprocessed the reads with MiXCR, giving one entry per CDR3 protein. The sample has some 680,000 distinct CDR3 sequences, less than 40% seen once; the top ten hold 2.5% to 3.5%. This sample stems from a study of T cell repertoires in cytomegalovirus infection. Study details: Public TCR beta signatures were indicative of both CMV infection and a matching HLA type.

V was pared by 5 bases and J by 2 bases, with 6 bases of the junction left unmatched. The CDR3 runs 15 residues. CDR1 SGHVS and CDR2 FQNEAQ come from the germline V gene. Findings of the study overall: There were HLA-C-restricted CMV-specific TCR beta clonotypes dominating the ex vivo response. The cumulative frequency of public TCR beta families distinguished individuals who carried CMV together with the relevant HLA.

V gene TRBV7-8 combines with J gene TRBJ1-1, with 9 positions matching TRBD1. The receptor was isolated from a human donor in good health (CMV status not recorded). Some clones in this sample may be carry-over from other donors' samples. Specimen: PBMCs. The CDR3 coding sequence is TGTGCCAGCAGCGCGGGACAGGGTATAAACACTGAAGCTTTCTTT. It yields the protein CASSAGQGINTEAFF.